What follows are 5 T cell receptor beta chains derived from one specimen sequenced in a study of cytomegalovirus exposure and HLA in healthy donors. Vbeta (60) and Jbeta (13) primers were used in the PCR. This table comes from immunoSEQ multiplex PCR, and its TCRdb copy is limited to in-frame clones, with some not included. Of over 250,000 clones in the sample, 65% to 85% were seen once. The sequencing input was PBMCs. These receptors all come from a female donor in good health and CMV-seronegative.

This rearrangement joins TRBV20-1 to TRBJ2-1; 7 bases map to TRBD1. The CDR3 sequence is 10 residues long. CDR1 and CDR2 (germline): DFQATT, SNEGSKA (reference sequence). The V gene end was trimmed by 5 bases and the J gene end by 16 bases; junction bases not matched to a gene: 8. CDR3 sequence reads: CSAHTGVGFF. The CDR3 bases are TGCAGTGCTCATACAGGGGTGGGTTTCTTC.

This chain links TRBV18 with TRBJ1-4, with 8 bases lining up with TRBD1. The V and J ends lost 1 base and 7 bases, in that order; junction bases with no gene match: 5. Germline V gene sequence: CDR1 KGHSH, CDR2 LQKENI. The CDR3 is made up of 15 amino acids. CDR3 protein: CASSPRSQGGEKLFF. The DNA for the CDR3 is TGTGCCAGCTCACCACGCTCACAGGGGGGTGAAAAACTGTTTTTT.

This clone was detected only a few times. Other DNA sequences of this sample code for an identical CDR3. The V call is TRBV5-1, the J call TRBJ1-5; D might be TRBD1 (5 bases). Germline assignment: CDR1 SGHRS and CDR2 YFSETQ. The CDR3 loop spans 14 amino acids. Trimming pared 2 bases from V and 3 bases from J, leaving 9 bases between. The CDR3 loop is CASSFDSPNQPQHF. For the CDR3, the DNA is TGCGCCAGCAGCTTCGACAGCCCCAATCAGCCCCAGCATTTT.

The table lists this clone with a count of one. The sample carries other DNA sequences with the same CDR3. CDR3 sequence: CASSYGTSGYNEQFF. CDR3 nucleotide sequence: TGTGCCAGCAGTTACGGGACTAGCGGATACAATGAGCAGTTCTTC. The chain recombines TRBV6-5 with TRBJ2-1; 11 bases are shared with TRBD2. The CDR3 runs to 15 residues. In germline, CDR1 is MNHEY, CDR2 SVGAGI. The trim removed 2 bases at V and 4 bases at J, leaving 1 base unmatched.

V and J are TRBV9 and TRBJ2-1, with unresolved D. The CDR3 consists of 16 residues. V was clipped by 2 bases and J by 3 bases, with 15 bases between them. CDR1 and CDR2 (germline): SGDLS, YYNGEE. As DNA, the CDR3 is TGTGCCAGCAGCGTTCTCCTAGAAGGAGACTACAATGAGCAGTTCTTC. Residues: CASSVLLEGDYNEQFF.